This T cell receptor (beta chain) was captured by sequencing in a study of cytomegalovirus exposure and HLA in healthy donors (dated by TCRdb to between 2016 and 2019). With respect to the entire study: An earlier analysis of approximately 640 of the donors reported roughly 270 Gb of sequence data and roughly 110 million unique TCR beta sequences from approximately 180 million T cells. About 310 gigabases of sequencing data and 70 million to 85 million unique TCR sequences were included in an early release covering roughly 600 HLA-typed donors. The genetic ancestry cluster associated with self-reported Caucasian donors included 70% to 85% of the 300 to 400 genotyped donors. The study was designed to test whether signatures of past pathogen exposure could be identified by cataloging public T cell receptors. Using immunosequencing, the study profiled T cell repertoires from 500 to 800 subjects and related those repertoires to cytomegalovirus serostatus. In addition to the first cohort of around 670 subjects, a separate validation cohort of 120 different subjects was used. To predict cytomegalovirus infection status, the study combined high-throughput TCR immunosequencing, statistical association of individual TCRs with disease status, and machine learning. In a later analysis, previously published TCR beta repertoires from 666 donors were re-analyzed and high-resolution HLA genotyping was added so that TCR occurrence patterns could be studied. The later analysis used no new phenotypic data to find candidate immune exposures, relying instead on TCR beta sequences and their occurrence across donors. An earlier analysis of approximately 630 of the donors applied high-throughput TCR beta sequencing to assess whether each TCR beta V gene segment acted as functional or pseudogenic. Donor age, sex, ethnicity and CMV serostatus were compiled together with the repertoire data. Genome-wide SNP genotypes for about 65% of the 666 donors were used in a later genetic analysis, which treated that subset as a discovery cohort. Every repertoire in the discovery cohort had been generated on one and the same sequencing platform. Both class I and class II loci were covered by HLA typing, at four-digit resolution. The number of typed donors differed by locus: about 629-630 for A, B, C, DRB1 and DQB1; approximately 520 for DQA1; 606 for DPA1; and roughly 490 for DPB1. Because of strong linkage in the cohort, roughly five DR-DQ haplotypes were treated as single units for association and clustering. Across approximately 400 genotyped donors of the cohort, an average of roughly 250,000 unique TCR beta nucleotide sequences per donor were sequenced, and approximately 17% of those sequences were non-productive.

The library was obtained by the immunoSEQ multiplex PCR assay. The multiplex PCR relied on a mix of 60 forward primers for TCR Vbeta segments and 13 reverse primers for TCR Jbeta segments. The CDR3 region of rearranged TCR beta genes was amplified from genomic DNA by a multiplex PCR assay. On the Illumina HiSeq System, the amplified TCR beta libraries were sequenced as 87-base-pair reads. For the original study's pipeline: A later analysis counted some 80 million unique TCR beta chains across the 650 to 700 repertoires, and around 12 million of these chains were shared by at least two donors. Raw reads were error-corrected and collapsed into unique sequences with a nearest-neighbor algorithm that merged closely related sequences to remove PCR and sequencing errors. V, D and J gene segments were assigned by aligning CDR3 sequences to IMGT reference sequences. For a sequence to be retained, a match of at least six nucleotides to both a V gene segment and a J gene segment was required. A rearrangement was called productive if the CDR3 had no stop codons and remained in frame with V and J, and every other rearrangement was called non-productive. Following IMGT convention, CDR3 was defined as the stretch from the second conserved V-encoded cysteine to the conserved J-encoded phenylalanine. The earlier analysis of 500 to 600 of the donors excluded sequences that lacked an unambiguous match to a single V gene segment. In an earlier analysis of roughly 500 of the donors, V segments were called functional above 56.7% productive rearrangements and were called segregating when the between-donor standard deviation exceeded 5%. A statistical classification framework was developed to diagnose cytomegalovirus status using the catalog of TCR beta chain sequences. A later analysis assigned V and J genes by comparing TCR nucleotide sequences with IMGT/GENE-DB human TR gene sequences. In a later analysis, CDR3 sequences and most-parsimonious VDJ recombination scenarios were assigned using the TCRdist pipeline. In a later analysis, every TCR beta chain was defined by the combination of its CDR3 amino acid sequence and its V-gene family, and reads without a unique V-gene family were dropped. As a way to deal with suspected cross-contamination and a sequencing artifact, a later analysis dropped roughly 600 nucleotide sequences that were highly shared and had low generation probability. For each public chain, a later analysis derived a clonal expansion index from normalized ranks of inferred template counts within each repertoire. Generation probabilities in a later analysis came from a VDJ recombination model fitted to out-of-frame rearrangements, and those results were checked against IGoR. A later analysis scored TCR-TCR, TCR-HLA and TCR-CMV co-occurrence with hypergeometric tests, applying a repertoire-size bias correction to TCR pairs. A later analysis estimated false discovery rates by permuting HLA or CMV assignments 20 times. In a later analysis, co-occurring TCRs were grouped using DBSCAN, with TCRdist sequence similarity added in when clustering inside HLA-allele-positive subsets. Co-occurrence clustering excluded repertoires with fewer than 30,000 or more than 120,000 public chains, plus five with anomalous nucleotide sharing. The table comes from immuneACCESS by way of TCRdb, which keeps in-frame sequences with V and J called. Part of the clones is missing from these tables; in studies checked, under half for an unresolved V gene and the rest for unknown reasons. V and J calls and clone size are as listed in that table; D and trimming were resolved from the DNA. Counted in this sample were around 93,000 clones; approximately 80% of them appeared once. Approximately 3.3% of the sample comes from the top ten.

Summary of the overall study and its limitations: A cluster of highly shared sequence variants was judged likely to be a technical artifact of the sequencing pipeline. In both the original and validation cohorts, the classifier was reported to diagnose cytomegalovirus status with high specificity and sensitivity. A later genetic analysis associated a missense DCLRE1C variant with V-gene and J-gene trimming of TCR beta chains, and an independent cohort replicated the association. Approximately 16 rarely observed V segments, including chromosome 9 orphons, were excluded from the earlier analysis of some 590 of the donors because counts were too low. Strong co-occurrence of HLA alleles, especially DR and DQ, made assigning TCR associations to individual alleles difficult. According to a later analysis, TCR association rates differed among HLA loci, with DRB1 alleles showing the most associated TCRs and HLA-C alleles showing the fewest. Linkage disequilibrium might explain the correlated functional status among segregating V segments, but an unknown experimental factor could not be excluded. The only immune exposure information available for the cohort was CMV serostatus. A total of fewer than 200 TCR beta chains were listed by the study as associated with cytomegalovirus. A later analysis found that HLA-associated TCR beta chains were more clonally expanded and had lower generation probabilities than equally common non-associated chains. Three of the identified cytomegalovirus-associated TCR beta chains were confirmed in vitro to be specific for cytomegalovirus antigens. A later analysis reported that several top co-occurrence clusters appeared linked to parvovirus B19, influenza, CMV and Epstein-Barr virus. According to a later analysis, most CMV-associated TCR beta chains appeared to be HLA-restricted, and the HLA associations seemed to be driven largely by CMV exposure. Sequencing depth was assumed to be roughly uniform across donors in the presence/absence analyses, though that assumption may not hold. Some IMGT-functional V segments, including TRBV6-2 and TRBV6-3, could not be distinguished by the 87-base-pair reads and were therefore excluded. It was suggested by the authors that the approach could potentially be generalized to other disease states and immunological phenotypes. At a false discovery rate of 0.05, a later analysis linked about 16,000 TCR beta sequences to specific HLA alleles. Compared with the approximately 720-donor mean, donors in an Asian-associated ancestry cluster had fewer N-insertions in productive TCRs, according to a later genetic analysis. A further reported finding was that TCR beta sequences accurately predicted the HLA-A and HLA-B alleles for most subjects in the first cohort. Across donors, most TCR sequences were observed very rarely, whereas some public TCRs were present in many individuals. HLA typing was unavailable for some donors at each locus, so association tests used only the typed subset. This cohort had only TCR beta chains sequenced, and the lack of alpha or paired-chain data limited which features could be detected. Broadly in line with IMGT annotations, most TCR beta V segments showed up in productive rearrangements about 90% or about 30% of the time in an earlier analysis of several hundred of the donors.

On this clone: Its antigen is currently not known. No base qualities exist here, and no much larger clone lies one base off it. Other DNA sequences in this sample translate to the same CDR3.

From the cysteine up to the phenylalanine, the CDR3 has a length of 14 residues. Just the 42-base CDR3 DNA is kept, in frame starting at base 1. V is pruned by 4 bases and J by 1 base, leaving 4 bases of the junction without a gene match. For CDR1 and CDR2, the germline V gene lists SGDLS and YYNGEE. The cohort was made up of about 670 healthy bone marrow donors. At the time of sampling, every cohort member was nominally healthy, though immune exposures that went unrecorded were likely present. The donor tested CMV seronegative, placing the donor among the 350 to 400 seronegative members of the cohort. A peripheral blood sample was collected from each donor, and TCR beta sequencing was performed on peripheral blood mononuclear cells. Genomic DNA was extracted from the blood cell samples with the Qiagen DNeasy Blood Extraction Kit.

The chain employs TRBV9 and TRBJ2-7, with 8 junctional bases fitting TRBD2. This sequence was found in a woman in her 40s in good health and CMV-seronegative. Sequencing was performed on PBMCs. The encoded CDR3 is CASSPTGGSYEQYF. The nucleotide sequence reads as follows: TGTGCCAGCAGCCCCACGGGAGGGTCCTACGAGCAGTACTTC.